The text below deals with one T cell receptor (beta chain). Time point in this sample: persistent/refractory GD, antithyroid drugs over 5 years with positive TRAb. Generation of the TCR library employed RNA extracted from PBMCs. Arm-PCR of CDR3 regions and iRepertoire HTBI primers were the basis on which TCR beta libraries were built. TCRdb reprocessed the multiplex PCR reads with MiXCR, giving one entry per CDR3 protein. The table lists roughly 700,000 distinct CDR3 sequences, approximately 31% of them singletons. The sample belongs to a study of regulatory T cells in long-lasting Graves disease. Trimming shortened V by 3 bases and J by 6 bases, and 15 bases separated the two germline ends. CDR3 length: 13 amino acids. Per the germline V gene, CDR1 is DFQATT and CDR2 is SNEGSKA (reference sequence).

This sequence originates from a female donor with Graves disease. This specimen consisted of peripheral blood mononuclear cells (PBMCs), obtained when the disease was refractory, from a patient treated with antithyroid drugs. The genes are TRBV20-1 and TRBJ2-7, with D maybe TRBD2 (6 bases). The CDR3 sequence is CSARGETRFEQYF. The DNA for the CDR3 is TGCAGTGCTAGGGGCGAGACTAGGTTCGAGCAGTACTTC.